This T cell receptor beta chain was captured in a study of molecular identifiers for immune sequencing clone quantification. Deletions cut 4 bases from V and 2 bases from J, with 12 bases between. CDR3 length: 14 amino acids. Study results and caveats: In naive cells, clones above 20 RNA copies held under 1% of molecules, whereas in effector cells they held over 98%.

With listed TCR primers and previously described methods, bulk TCR libraries were prepared. TCRdb independently ran MiXCR on the PCR reads; one entry per CDR3 protein. The table has around 460,000 distinct CDR3 sequences, roughly 26% seen once. Libraries from naive CD8 cells were generated from approximately 22,000 to 940,000 sorted cells (with 10%, 30% or 50% RNA). Naive CD8 T cells were sorted, and the gate applied was CD8+CD4-CCR7+CD45RA+. In its sample, this clonotype was seen a few times. Its antigen is unknown. The sequence came from a human donor in good health. Some libraries in this study had Jurkat cell RNA spiked in. The sequencing input was naive CD8+ T cells from blood, with Jurkat cell RNA spiked in. The subset denotes: FACS-sorted CD8+CD4-CCR7+CD45RA+ naive T cells. The chain joins TRBV12-3 or TRBV12-4 to TRBJ2-7; D is ambiguous. The CDR3 sequence is CASSSLSRPYEQYF. DNA of the CDR3: TGTGCCAGCAGTTCCCTTTCTAGGCCCTACGAGCAGTACTTC.